The 6 T cell receptor beta chains below all came from one sample that was sequenced in a study of CD8+ T cells in alopecia areata (dated by TCRdb to the late 2010s). The library was prepared using the immunoSEQ multiplex PCR assay. RNA was extracted from all samples and reverse transcribed into cDNA, which served as template for TCR sequencing. This immuneACCESS table, as held by TCRdb, lists in-frame sequences with V and J called but not all clones. Of the missing ones, under half trace to an unresolved V gene in checked studies; the others have no known cause. The table for this sample lists around 300,000 clones; about 62% of them were counted only once. The ten biggest clones cover around 0.92% of the sample. What this sample's treatment or condition label stands for: oral pan-JAK inhibitor, 5-10 mg twice daily. The starting material was CD4+ T cells sorted from blood, obtained at roughly week 53, from a patient treated with tofacitinib. The receptors come from a human donor with alopecia areata.

This chain joins TRBV21-1 and TRBJ2-5. TRBV21-1 is flagged as a pseudogene. CDR3 length: 14 amino acids. Here the CDR3 reads CASSKAGSQETQYF. Written as DNA, the CDR3 is TGTGCCAGCAGCAAAGCAGGCAGCCAAGAGACCCAGTACTTC.

V gene TRBV9 combines with J gene TRBJ1-5; D uncertain. The germline CDR1 and CDR2 sequences are SGDLS and YYNGEE. The CDR3 loop spans 14 amino acids. V lost 4 bases, J lost 0 bases, and 8 bases lay in between. The CDR3 spells CASSTENSNQPQHF. The CDR3 coding sequence is TGTGCCAGCAGCACTGAAAATAGCAATCAGCCCCAGCATTTT.

The chain carries TRBV29-1 and TRBJ2-3; tentative D call: TRBD2 (6 bases). Per germline, CDR1 SQVTM and CDR2 ANQGSEA. This CDR3 has 13 amino acids. Deletions cut 4 bases from V and 4 bases from J, with 12 bases between. The CDR3 reads CSVVGRESDTQYF. DNA of the CDR3: TGCAGCGTTGTGGGCCGGGAGTCAGATACGCAGTATTTT.

This clone was observed a few times. The CDR3 nucleotides read TGTGCCAGCAGCCCGAACAGGGGCGAGTACCAAGAGACCCAGTACTTC. Encoded protein: CASSPNRGEYQETQYF. The chain carries TRBV11-2 and TRBJ2-5; 7 positions agree with TRBD1. The junction had 9 bases not matched to a gene; V was cut back by 5 bases and J by 0 bases. The germline gives CDR1 SGHAT, CDR2 FQNNGV. The CDR3 is 16 amino acids.

This clone appeared a few times. J is TRBJ1-4 and V is TRBV4-3, with D uncertain. The V gene's germline CDR1 is LGHNA and CDR2 YSLEER. V was shortened by 7 bases and J by 5 bases, with 11 bases between the two germline ends. This CDR3 has 13 amino acids. CDR3 DNA sequence: TGCGCCAGCAAACCCCTGCTGAATGAAAAACTGTTTTTT. Its protein product is CASKPLLNEKLFF.

In its sample, this clone was seen a few times. The rearrangement joins TRBV30 to TRBJ2-3; D is undetermined. The V gene's germline CDR1 is GTSNPN and CDR2 SVGIG (reference sequence). The ends were cut back, 5 bases at V and 6 bases at J, with 15 bases in the middle. This CDR3 has 13 amino acids. The CDR3 DNA follows: TGTGCCTGGGAACCCCTGACTTTTGATACGCAGTATTTT. Residues: CAWEPLTFDTQYF.